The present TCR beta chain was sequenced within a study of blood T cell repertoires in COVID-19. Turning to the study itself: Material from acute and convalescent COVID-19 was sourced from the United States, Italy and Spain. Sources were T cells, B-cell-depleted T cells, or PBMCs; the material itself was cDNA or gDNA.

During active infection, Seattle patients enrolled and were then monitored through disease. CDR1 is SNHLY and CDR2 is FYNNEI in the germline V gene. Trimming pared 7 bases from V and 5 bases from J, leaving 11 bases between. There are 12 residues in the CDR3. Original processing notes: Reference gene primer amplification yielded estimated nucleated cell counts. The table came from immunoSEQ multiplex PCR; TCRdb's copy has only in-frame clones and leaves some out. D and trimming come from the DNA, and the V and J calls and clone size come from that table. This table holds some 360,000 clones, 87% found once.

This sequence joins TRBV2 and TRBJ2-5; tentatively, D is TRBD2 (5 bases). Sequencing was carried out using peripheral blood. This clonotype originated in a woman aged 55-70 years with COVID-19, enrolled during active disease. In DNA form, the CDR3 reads TGTGCCAGCACCAGAGGGTCGGAGACCCAGTACTTC. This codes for CASTRGSETQYF. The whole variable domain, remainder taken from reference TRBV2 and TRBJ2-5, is EPEVTQTPSHQVTQMGQEVILRCVPISNHLYFYWYRQILGQKVEFLVSFYNNEISEKSEIFDDQFSVERPDGSNFTLKIRSTKLEDSAMYFCASTRGSETQYFGPGTRLLVL.